Given below is one TCR beta chain in context. The sample belongs to a study of blood T cell repertoires in COVID-19. Across the study: Acute-phase and convalescent COVID-19 samples originated in the United States, Italy and Spain. PBMCs, B-cell-depleted T cells, or T cells provided the cDNA or gDNA that made up the material.

Original processing methods: Reference gene primer amplification gave nucleated cell count estimates. Method: immunoSEQ multiplex PCR; TCRdb's copy keeps in-frame clones and lacks some. V, J and clone size were drawn from that table, and D and trimming were deduced from the DNA. Among approximately 390,000 clones listed, roughly 89% were seen once. Germline V gene sequence: CDR1 MNHEY, CDR2 SMNVEV (reference sequence). J lost 5 bases, V lost 3 bases, and 9 bases had no gene match. The CDR3 has 15 residues. The clonotype comes from a man between 18 and 35 years old with active or convalescent COVID-19. Sequencing input: peripheral blood. The chain uses TRBV27 and TRBJ2-7; 8 bases are shared with TRBD1. DNA for the CDR3: TGTGCCAGCAGTTTTTACGGACAGGGTGAGAACGAGCAGTACTTC. This encodes CASSFYGQGENEQYF.